Sequencing of this T cell receptor beta chain was carried out in a study of cytomegalovirus exposure and HLA in healthy donors. In regard to this clone: The target antigen is unknown.

13 Jbeta primers and 60 Vbeta primers were used for the PCR. Data came from immunoSEQ multiplex PCR; TCRdb stores just in-frame clones and leaves some out. The sample shows about 200,000 clones, 79% of them seen only once. General study points: For most subjects, TCR beta sequences were reported to predict HLA-A and HLA-B alleles with accuracy. Follow-up analysis later connected one missense variant in DCLRE1C with trimming of TCR beta V- and J-genes. Cytomegalovirus-associated TCR beta chains were listed, numbering more than 150.

Material: PBMCs. The source is a girl aged 10 to 17 in good health and CMV-seropositive.

CDR3 coding DNA: TGTGCCAGCAGCTTCACGGGTGGAGATACGCAGTATTTT. Amino acids: CASSFTGGDTQYF. The chain carries TRBV11-3 and TRBJ2-3, with D unclear. V lost 3 bases and J 5 bases, leaving 9 bases between the germline ends. The germline V gene has CDR1 SGHNT and CDR2 YENEEA. CDR3 length: 13 amino acids.